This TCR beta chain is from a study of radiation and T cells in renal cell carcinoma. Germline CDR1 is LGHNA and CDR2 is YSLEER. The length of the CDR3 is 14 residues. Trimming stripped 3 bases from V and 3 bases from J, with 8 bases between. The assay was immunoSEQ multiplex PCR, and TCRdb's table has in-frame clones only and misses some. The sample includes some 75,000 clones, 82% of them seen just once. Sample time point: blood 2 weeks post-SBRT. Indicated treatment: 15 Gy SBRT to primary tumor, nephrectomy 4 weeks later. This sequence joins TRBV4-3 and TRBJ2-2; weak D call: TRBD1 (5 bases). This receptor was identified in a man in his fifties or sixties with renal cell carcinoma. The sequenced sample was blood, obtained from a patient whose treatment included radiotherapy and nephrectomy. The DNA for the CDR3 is TGCGCCAGCAGCCACTCACAGGACACCGGGGAGCTGTTTTTT. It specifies CASSHSQDTGELFF.